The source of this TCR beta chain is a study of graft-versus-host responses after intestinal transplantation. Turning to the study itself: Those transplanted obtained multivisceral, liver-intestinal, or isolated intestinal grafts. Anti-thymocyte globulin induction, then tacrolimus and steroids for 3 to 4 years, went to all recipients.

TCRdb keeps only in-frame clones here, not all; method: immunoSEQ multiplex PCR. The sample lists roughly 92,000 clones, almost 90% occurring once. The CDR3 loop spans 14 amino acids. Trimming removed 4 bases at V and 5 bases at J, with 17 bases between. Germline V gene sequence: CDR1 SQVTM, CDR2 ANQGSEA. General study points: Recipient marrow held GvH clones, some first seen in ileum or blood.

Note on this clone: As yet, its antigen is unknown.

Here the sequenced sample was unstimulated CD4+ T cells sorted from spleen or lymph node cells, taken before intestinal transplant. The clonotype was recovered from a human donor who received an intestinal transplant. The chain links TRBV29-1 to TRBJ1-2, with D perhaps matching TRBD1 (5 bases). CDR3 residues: CSVGGSNTPYGYTF. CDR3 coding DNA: TGCAGCGTTGGGGGCTCCAATACCCCTTATGGCTACACCTTC.